Listed below are T cell receptor beta chains from one sample, sequenced in a study of T cell changes during pregnancy in multiple sclerosis. Libraries were prepared by immunoSEQ multiplex PCR; TCRdb keeps only in-frame clonotypes and omits some of them. The table records 93,000 or so clones, roughly nine tenths of them present only once. This sample comprised peripheral blood, obtained after pregnancy. The receptors come from a female donor with multiple sclerosis, enrolled in a pregnancy study. Both conserved end residues are part of each CDR3. Each record gives: V gene, J gene, clone size, CDR3 protein. Where a row states a size, it is once, few, many or the class of an expanded clone; other rows omit it.

>TRBV10-2|TRBJ1-1|.
CASSITGGGTEAFF
>TRBV7-8|TRBJ2-2|.
CASSSQSSGRILGELFF
>TRBV6-5|TRBJ2-2|.
CASSYFSRAAGELFF
>TRBV4-3|TRBJ1-6|.
CASSQDRRGTISPLHF
>TRBV27|TRBJ2-1|.
CASSLGTGVRYEQFF
>TRBV5-1|TRBJ2-7|.
CASSLEGGGLDEQYF
>TRBV28|TRBJ2-6|.
CASSLRTAGANVLTF
>TRBV2|TRBJ1-1|.
CASSEAGQGGTEAFF
>TRBV19|TRBJ1-1|.
CASSIDLAATEAFF
>TRBV5-1|TRBJ1-4|.
CASRHPGREKLFF
>TRBV10-3|TRBJ2-2|.
CAIRDSRDTGELFF
>TRBV5-1|TRBJ1-1|.
CASSLDEGRDTEAFF
>TRBV29-1|TRBJ1-2|.
CSVDLAPGNYGYTF
>TRBV5-1|TRBJ2-3|.
CASSLGAGGSTDTQYF
>TRBV9|TRBJ2-3|.
CASSPWGGTDTQYF
>TRBV7-3|TRBJ2-2|.
CASSLTSGNTGELFF
>TRBV6-5|TRBJ1-2|.
CASSFRWSRDYGYTF
>TRBV7-7|TRBJ2-3|once
CASSLLAGGLTDTQYF
>TRBV30|TRBJ2-3|.
CAWSLERGPITDTQYF
>TRBV6-4|TRBJ2-1|once
CASSGGSGEQFF
>TRBV7-8|TRBJ1-5|few
CASSLDGIQPQHF
>TRBV7-3|TRBJ2-1|.
CASSRTPGQGYNEQFF
>TRBV7-8|TRBJ1-4|.
CASSLRRDTNEKLFF
>TRBV2|TRBJ2-5|.
CASMWSSGRETQYF
>TRBV7-8|TRBJ1-5|once
CASSLQGAGNQPQHF
>TRBV9|TRBJ1-6|once
CASSRSAVSSYNSPLHF
>TRBV27|TRBJ2-5|.
CASSLQSGRGQTQYF
>TRBV29-1|TRBJ2-7|.
CSVEPTGGGSYEQYF
>TRBV6-6|TRBJ2-7|once
CASKLGISYEQYF
>TRBV9|TRBJ2-2|.
CASSVGSRGELFF
>TRBV7-9|TRBJ2-1|.
CASSFYREYNEQFF
>TRBV9|TRBJ2-2|.
CASSVAKGGANTGELFF
>TRBV7-6|TRBJ2-7|.
CASSASDRTSGRASEQYF
>TRBV10-3|TRBJ2-7|.
CAISEFDLGQGINEQYF
>TRBV10-1|TRBJ2-2|.
CASRDTNTGELFF
>TRBV25-1|TRBJ1-2|.
CASQTGTGNGYTF
>TRBV7-9|TRBJ1-3|.
CASSRGRGMSGNTIYF
>TRBV10-1|TRBJ1-1|.
CASSRQGSGTEAFF
>TRBV6-1|TRBJ2-2|.
CASTIDRVGTGELFF
>TRBV10-3|TRBJ2-7|.
CAISESGGYSYEQYF
>TRBV27|TRBJ2-7|.
CASSPIAGGTPYEQYF
>TRBV5-1|TRBJ2-1|.
CASSLVLASVNEQFF
>TRBV5-1|TRBJ1-4|.
CASSSSGNEKLFF
>TRBV7-8|TRBJ2-7|.
CASSLIARRETARPTYEQYF
>TRBV6-1|TRBJ2-1|.
CASSELAGGVLFFNEQFF
>TRBV6-4|TRBJ2-1|.
CASSGSGRAGEQFF
>TRBV28|TRBJ2-7|.
CASSPQTGIYEQYF
>TRBV6-1|TRBJ1-5|few
CASSEGTGGQPQHF
>TRBV20-1|TRBJ2-7|.
CSANREDEQYF
>TRBV7-9|TRBJ1-1|.
CASTMPPGYTEAFF
>TRBV2|TRBJ2-1|.
CASSVRGGRNEQFF
>TRBV5-1|TRBJ1-1|.
CASSLETGLNTEAFF
>TRBV7-9|TRBJ2-2|.
CASSPYQFPTGELFF
>TRBV5-5|TRBJ1-1|.
CASSVDSHTEAFF
>TRBV27|TRBJ2-3|.
CASSLLVGRGVDTDTQYF
>TRBV9|TRBJ2-3|.
CASSPAAGGTTDTQYF
>TRBV10-3|TRBJ2-3|.
CAIGTAVGTDTQYF
>TRBV7-9|TRBJ1-1|.
CASSPTKRSGTEAFF
>TRBV7-8|TRBJ2-5|.
CASISQGSQETQYF